What follows describes a single TCR beta chain. Its specificity is unknown. TCRdb's table, derived via immunoSEQ multiplex PCR, lists solely in-frame clones and lacks some. Of 700,000 to 950,000 clones in the sample, about 96% were seen once. The source of the sample is a study of shared clonotypes between healthy human individuals. Study conclusions and caveats: With a handful of donors compared, 4% to 5% of naive CD4 clonotypes were shared.

The V end lost 8 bases, the J end lost 0 bases, and 9 bases lay between the germline ends. The germline CDR1 and CDR2 sequences are WSHSY and SAAADI. This CDR3 is built from 13 residues. Positively selected for CCR7, the CD45RO-negative cells used as naive CD8 cells excluded terminally differentiated effector memory CD45RA+ cells. The V and J genes are TRBV10-2 and TRBJ2-3; TRBD1 is a possible D gene (6 bases). The TCR sequence derives from a man aged 30 to 39 in good health. The material sequenced was naive CD8+ T cells sorted from blood. This CDR3 reads CASLDSSTDTQYF. CDR3 nucleotides: TGCGCCAGCTTGGACAGTAGCACAGATACGCAGTATTTT.